These 15 T cell receptor beta chains were sequenced from one sample in a study of blood T cells in healthy people across ages. With a J-beta primer mix and a sample-barcoded 5' primer, a second PCR ran about 6 to 11 cycles. TCRdb processed the 5' RACE reads anew with MiXCR; each CDR3 protein has one entry. The sample consists of nearly 800,000 distinct CDR3 sequences, more than 20% of them appearing once. This same sample was also taken into another study, of T cells of mothers and their children.

Specimen: blood. These receptors were obtained from a boy aged 5 to 17 in good health.

The J gene is TRBJ2-5, the V gene TRBV6-2 or TRBV6-3; the D gene is possibly TRBD1 (6 bases). V was pared by 7 bases and J by 4 bases, with 13 bases between. This CDR3 is 13 amino acids long. Germline loops: CDR1 MNHEY, CDR2 SVGEGT. The CDR3 spells CASKSTGRETQYF. The CDR3 DNA reads TGTGCCAGCAAATCAACAGGGAGAGAGACCCAGTACTTC.

The table lists this clonotype with a few counts. CDR3 bases: TGCAGCGTTTCTAAGGGGGGGTTCAACACTGAAGCTTTCTTT. This gives the protein CSVSKGGFNTEAFF. The V and J genes are TRBV29-1 and TRBJ1-1, with D perhaps matching TRBD1 (6 bases). V was trimmed by 5 bases and J by 2 bases, leaving 15 bases between them. Germline V gives CDR1 SQVTM, CDR2 ANQGSEA. The CDR3 extends over 14 amino acids.

This clonotype was picked up a small number of times. At one of its ends the junction is not consistent with the germline gene, which may arise from a read error. V gene TRBV12-3 or TRBV12-4 combines with J gene TRBJ2-5; no clear D gene. The J call may not be correct, given that the DNA end is closer to TRBJ2-7. This CDR3 has 14 amino acids. CDR3 sequence: CVSSSTDGSYEQYF. The CDR3 nucleotides are TGTGTCAGCAGTTCTACGGACGGATCCTACGAGCAGTACTTC.

The V and J genes are TRBV6-1 and TRBJ2-7, with 9 bases matching TRBD1. Germline V CDR1 and CDR2: MNHNS, SASEGT. There are 17 residues in the CDR3. Losses at the gene ends were 4 bases for V and 1 base for J; bases not matched to a gene: 11. The CDR3 here is CASSALPRTGESYEQYF. CDR3 bases: TGTGCCAGCAGTGCTCTCCCCAGGACAGGGGAATCCTACGAGCAGTACTTC.

V is TRBV18 and J is TRBJ1-1, with D hard to call. CDR3 length: 14 amino acids. V was shortened by 2 bases and J by 3 bases, with 10 bases between the two germline ends. Germline lookup yields CDR1 KGHSH and CDR2 LQKENI. The CDR3 sequence is CASSPDRGYTEAFF. CDR3 nucleotides: TGTGCCAGCTCACCAGATCGGGGTTACACTGAAGCTTTCTTT.

The V call is TRBV12-3 or TRBV12-4, the J call TRBJ2-5, with D possibly matching TRBD2 (5 bases). Deletions cut 2 bases from V and 4 bases from J, with 20 bases between. There are 17 residues in the CDR3. CDR3 nucleotide sequence: TGTGCCAGCAGTTTAATGGTGGGAGTGAGGTTCGGAGAGACCCAGTACTTC. Amino acids: CASSLMVGVRFGETQYF.

This chain joins TRBV29-1 and TRBJ2-7, with TRBD1 matching 7 bases. This CDR3 contains 13 residues. Germline V gene lookup returns CDR1 SQVTM and CDR2 ANQGSEA. V trimming: 6 bases; J trimming: 0 bases; junction bases outside the gene matches: 5. The CDR3 DNA reads as TGCAGCGTACAGGGGCCCCTCTCCTACGAGCAGTACTTC. Amino acids: CSVQGPLSYEQYF.

J is TRBJ2-1 and V is TRBV3-1; 13 bases map to TRBD2. The ends lost 1 base at V and 6 bases at J; junction bases unmatched: 12. The CDR3 runs to 19 residues. Germline V gene data show CDR1 as LGHDT and CDR2 as YNNKEL (reference sequence). Written as DNA, the CDR3 is TGTGCCAGCAGCCAAGTGTCGCGACTAGCGGGAGGAGAAAGCAATGAGCAGTTCTTC. Its translation: CASSQVSRLAGGESNEQFF.

This clonotype has more than one count but fewer than ten. The V and J genes are TRBV7-2 and TRBJ2-5, with D unclear. The CDR3 length is 13 residues. Trimming shortened V by 2 bases and J by 5 bases, and 9 bases separated the two germline ends. CDR1 SGHTA and CDR2 FQGNSA come from the germline V gene. Here the CDR3 reads CASSLYLLETQYF. The CDR3 coding sequence is TGTGCCAGCAGCTTATATCTCTTGGAGACCCAGTACTTC.

This clonotype was counted a few times. The J gene is TRBJ2-7, the V gene TRBV9; 10 bases are shared with TRBD2. The J call may be incorrect, as the DNA end agrees better with TRBJ2-1. CDR1 is SGDLS and CDR2 is YYNGEE in the germline V gene. This CDR3 has 16 amino acids. CDR3 nucleotide sequence: TGTGCCAGCAGCCCTCAACTAGCGGGAATCACCAATGAGCAGTTCTTC. It encodes CASSPQLAGITNEQFF.

This clonotype was found a few times. Here the CDR3 reads CSAQRGSGGVETQYF. CDR3 DNA sequence: TGCAGTGCTCAAAGGGGATCCGGGGGGGTGGAGACCCAGTACTTC. The rearrangement links TRBV20-1 to TRBJ2-5, with TRBD2 identical over 8 bases. This CDR3 is 15 amino acids long. Germline assignment: CDR1 DFQATT and CDR2 SNEGSKA (reference sequence). V dropped 5 bases and J dropped 5; count of bases not matched to a gene: 13.

This chain connects TRBV3-1 to TRBJ1-2; the match to TRBD1 covers 8 bases. After removal of 0 bases from V and 4 bases from J, the junction contained 13 bases not matched to a gene. This CDR3 contains 18 residues. CDR1 and CDR2 from the germline V gene are LGHDT and YNNKEL (reference sequence). The CDR3 sequence is CASSQDQTLGQAAYGYTF. DNA of the CDR3: TGTGCCAGCAGCCAAGATCAAACTCTGGGACAGGCTGCCTATGGCTACACCTTC.

The chain recombines TRBV20-1 with TRBJ2-7, with D perhaps given as TRBD1 or TRBD2 (5 bases each). The CDR3 is 15 residues long. From germline, CDR1 is DFQATT and CDR2 SNEGSKA (reference sequence). The V end lost 0 bases, the J end lost 4 bases, and 16 bases lay between the germline ends. The CDR3 is CSARDAGPGGYEQYF. The DNA of the CDR3 is TGCAGTGCTAGAGACGCCGGGCCTGGGGGATACGAGCAGTACTTC.

In this sample, this clonotype turned up many times. V and J are TRBV20-1 and TRBJ1-1, with 7 bases matching TRBD1. V lost 3 bases to trimming and J lost 0 bases; unmatched junction nucleotides: 1. There are 13 residues in the CDR3. From germline, CDR1 is DFQATT and CDR2 SNEGSKA (reference sequence). CDR3 amino acids: CSARGQLNTEAFF. The DNA of the CDR3 is TGCAGTGCTAGGGGACAGTTGAACACTGAAGCTTTCTTT.

The chain employs TRBV6-5 and TRBJ2-3; no definite D call. Germline V gives CDR1 MNHEY, CDR2 SVGAGI. Trimming took 2 bases from V and 0 from J, leaving 9 bases between them. This CDR3 contains 15 residues. The CDR3 reads CASSYEGQSTDTQYF. The CDR3 nucleotides are TGTGCCAGCAGTTACGAAGGGCAGAGCACAGATACGCAGTATTTT.